The sequence of this T cell receptor beta chain was determined in a study of cytomegalovirus exposure and HLA in healthy donors. Both 60 Vbeta primers and 13 Jbeta primers went into the PCR. The repertoire was sequenced with immunoSEQ multiplex PCR; TCRdb's copy has only in-frame clones and lacks some. Of more than 85,000 clones in the sample, about 86% are singletons; the top ten hold more than 2%. This clone showed up just once. Sequencing was carried out using PBMCs. This TCR was sampled from a woman aged 25-40 years in good health and CMV-seronegative.

The CDR3: CASKRQETGELFF. In DNA, the CDR3 is TGTGCCAGCAAACGACAGGAGACCGGGGAGCTGTTTTTT. The gene calls are TRBV6-1 and TRBJ2-2, with D possibly TRBD1 on 6 matching bases. V was shortened by 7 bases and J by 5 bases, with 11 bases between the two germline ends. Germline CDR1 and CDR2: MNHNS and SASEGT. The CDR3 loop spans 13 amino acids.